One and the same sample provided the 12 T cell receptor beta chains below, sequenced in a study of blood T cell repertoires in COVID-19. Sequencing was performed with immunoSEQ multiplex PCR; in TCRdb, only in-frame clones are kept and a portion is missing. The repertoire holds around 150,000 clones, over 70% seen once, with nearly 3.5% in the top ten. Material for sequencing was PBMCs or T cells enriched from blood (not recorded which). The receptors here all came from a woman aged 60-75 years who had recovered from COVID-19.

The genes are TRBV21-1 and TRBJ1-2; the table's D call, TRBD1, has no DNA check behind it. TRBV21-1 is a pseudogene segment. The CDR3 contains 16 residues. The CDR3 nucleotides are TGTGCCAGCAGCAGGACAGGGGGCGGTGGAAGCTATGGCTACACCTTC. Translation gives CASSRTGGGGSYGYTF.

The CDR3 DNA follows: TGTGCCAGCAGCCTCGACAGTACGCCTGGCTACACCTTC. This translates into CASSLDSTPGYTF. The chain links TRBV7-9 to TRBJ1-2; tentatively, D is TRBD1 (5 bases). The V gene lost 5 bases and the J gene lost 7 bases, with 14 bases spanning the gap. CDR1 and CDR2 (germline): SEHNR, FQNEAQ (reference sequence). The CDR3 has 13 residues.

The CDR3 nucleotides read TGTGCCAGTAGTATTGGTTCTAGTATCGATGAGCAGTTCTTC. Protein sequence: CASSIGSSIDEQFF. The V call is TRBV19, the J call TRBJ2-1; D ambiguous. The CDR3 loop spans 14 amino acids. Germline V CDR1 and CDR2: LNHDA, SQIVND (reference sequence). Trimming removed 3 bases from V and 8 bases from J, with 14 bases in between. The variable domain in full, with the rest retrieved from reference TRBV19 and TRBJ2-1, is DGGITQSPKYLFRKEGQNVTLSCEQNLNHDAMYWYRQDPGQGLRLIYYSQIVNDFQKGDIAEGYSVSREKKESFPLTVTSAQKNPTAFYLCASSIGSSIDEQFFGPGTRLTVL.

This chain links TRBV18 with TRBJ2-3; 11 positions match TRBD2. In germline, CDR1 is KGHSH, CDR2 LQKENI. The CDR3 is 17 amino acids. The J segment lost 4 bases and the V segment lost 2 bases, leaving 8 bases of the junction unmatched. CDR3 in amino acids: CASSPTSSGGTADTQYF. CDR3 DNA: TGTGCCAGCTCACCAACCTCTAGCGGGGGGACCGCAGATACGCAGTATTTT.

This clone has only a few counts. The chain links TRBV4-2 to TRBJ1-4; D might be TRBD1 (6 bases). Germline V gene sequence: CDR1 LGHNA, CDR2 YNFKEQ. The CDR3 has 15 residues. The V end lost 4 bases, the J end lost 4 bases, and 13 bases lay between the germline ends. The CDR3 here is CASSLKGDYNEKLFF. DNA of the CDR3: TGTGCCAGCAGCCTGAAGGGGGATTATAATGAAAAACTGTTTTTT.

The chain joins TRBV4-1 to TRBJ1-5; maybe TRBD1 (6 bases). This CDR3 is built from 16 residues. V lost 3 bases and J lost 3, with 15 bases in between. Looked up from germline, CDR1 is MGHRA and CDR2 is YSYEKL. CDR3 region: CASSQDSLGDNQPQHF. CDR3 nucleotide sequence: TGCGCCAGCAGCCAGGACAGCCTAGGAGACAATCAGCCCCAGCATTTT.

CDR3 sequence: CASSDRGRFNTEAFF. The DNA for the CDR3 is TGTGCCAGCAGTGACAGGGGGCGGTTTAACACTGAAGCTTTCTTT. The chain joins TRBV25-1 to TRBJ1-1, with 8 bases aligning to TRBD1. Germline CDR1 is MGHDK and CDR2 is SYGVNS. The V gene end was trimmed by 3 bases and the J gene end by 2 bases; junction bases not matched to a gene: 5. CDR3 size: 15 residues.

The J gene is TRBJ1-5, the V gene TRBV19; TRBD1 matches at 7 bases. CDR1 and CDR2 (germline): LNHDA, SQIVND (reference sequence). The CDR3 is made up of 14 amino acids. The junction had 7 bases not matched to a gene; V was cut back by 8 bases and J by 3 bases. DNA of the CDR3: TGTGCCAGTGCTACAGGGGAACACAATCAGCCCCAGCATTTT. Translation: CASATGEHNQPQHF.

The gene calls are TRBV2 and TRBJ2-6; weak D call: TRBD1 (6 bases). The CDR3 is 15 amino acids. Looked up from germline, CDR1 is SNHLY and CDR2 is FYNNEI. V was pared by 2 bases and J by 6 bases, with 11 bases between. CDR3 region: CASSERDTTANVLTF. CDR3 coding DNA: TGTGCCAGCAGTGAAAGGGACACTACGGCCAACGTCCTGACTTTC. Combining the CDR3 with reference TRBV2 and TRBJ2-6 gives the whole variable domain EPEVTQTPSHQVTQMGQEVILRCVPISNHLYFYWYRQILGQKVEFLVSFYNNEISEKSEIFDDQFSVERPDGSNFTLKIRSTKLEDSAMYFCASSERDTTANVLTFGAGSRLTVL.

The J gene is TRBJ1-2, the V gene TRBV3-1 (or the pseudogene TRBV3-2); D remains unclear. CDR3 length: 14 amino acids. Per germline, CDR1 LGHDT and CDR2 YNNKEL (reference sequence). V lost 5 bases and J 0 bases, leaving 10 bases between the germline ends. CDR3 region: CASSSRGANYGYTF. CDR3 in DNA: TGTGCCAGCAGCTCCCGTGGAGCTAACTATGGCTACACCTTC.

This clone came up a few times. The chain carries TRBV4-2 and TRBJ1-3; TRBD1 might be the D (5 bases). This CDR3 is 17 amino acids long. V lost 0 bases and J 4 bases, leaving 16 bases between the germline ends. Germline V gives CDR1 LGHNA, CDR2 YNFKEQ. CDR3 in DNA: TGTGCCAGCAGCCAAGACCTCGTGGGGGGGTCCGGAAACACCATATATTTT. It specifies CASSQDLVGGSGNTIYF.

The V call is TRBV7-3, the J call TRBJ2-7, with a tentative D call TRBD2 (6 bases). The CDR3 sequence is 12 residues long. Germline lookup yields CDR1 SGHTA and CDR2 FQGTGA. The V end lost 10 bases, the J end lost 6 bases, and 16 bases lay between the germline ends. The CDR3 DNA sequence: TGTGCCACCGCCACTAGCTTAGGCGAGCAGTACTTC. It encodes CATATSLGEQYF.